The 14 T cell receptor beta chains listed next were all sequenced from one sample in a study of T cell responses to AZD1222 COVID-19 vaccine. Libraries were prepared by immunoSEQ multiplex PCR; TCRdb keeps only in-frame clonotypes and omits some of them. Found here are 120,000 or so clones, 90% of them singletons; the top ten hold roughly 4.4%. The sample consisted of peripheral blood, taken on day 0 of MenACWY control vaccination. Receptors originate from an adult in good health.

Of note for this clone: Distinct nucleotide sequences in the sample also encode this CDR3. The V call is TRBV19, the J call TRBJ2-1, with 16 bases identical to TRBD2. The CDR3 covers 19 residues. Germline CDR1 and CDR2: LNHDA and SQIVND (reference sequence). The trim removed 1 base at V and 5 bases at J, leaving 8 bases unmatched. CDR3 region: CASSIGGLAGGPPHNEQFF. DNA of the CDR3: TGTGCCAGTAGTATAGGGGGACTAGCGGGGGGGCCCCCCCACAATGAGCAGTTCTTC.

J is TRBJ2-5 and V is TRBV7-2, with 10 bases that match TRBD2. The germline CDR1 and CDR2 sequences are SGHTA and FQGNSA. The CDR3 length is 18 residues. Trimming removed 2 bases from V and 4 bases from J; junction bases left unmatched: 13. The chain's CDR3 is CASSLRFPSGSGRETQYF. The CDR3 DNA follows: TGTGCCAGCAGCTTACGATTCCCTAGCGGGAGTGGTCGAGAGACCCAGTACTTC.

The J gene is TRBJ1-1, the V gene TRBV29-1; D is unresolved. The length of the CDR3 is 14 residues. V lost 1 base, J lost 0 bases, and 9 bases lay in between. Germline values: CDR1 SQVTM, CDR2 ANQGSEA. The CDR3 sequence is CSVEVRFMNTEAFF. For the CDR3, the DNA is TGCAGCGTTGAAGTCAGGTTCATGAACACTGAAGCTTTCTTT.

The chain links TRBV30 to TRBJ2-1, with TRBD2 matching 8 bases. Germline V gene data show CDR1 as GTSNPN and CDR2 as SVGIG (reference sequence). V was pared by 3 bases and J by 4 bases, with 8 bases of the junction left unmatched. The CDR3 is 15 residues long. CDR3 nucleotides: TGTGCCTGGAGCGCGGGACTAGAGGGGTACAATGAGCAGTTCTTC. It yields the protein CAWSAGLEGYNEQFF.

This chain connects TRBV6-2 or TRBV6-3 to TRBJ1-4, with D possibly TRBD1 on 6 matching bases. Germline V lookup: CDR1 MNHEY, CDR2 SVGEGT. Trimming removed 0 bases from V and 4 bases from J, with 9 bases in between. This CDR3 has 15 residues. The CDR3 reads CASSYSGGYNEKLFF. In nucleotides, the CDR3 is TGTGCCAGCAGTTACTCCGGGGGCTATAATGAAAAACTGTTTTTT.

This chain links TRBV9 with TRBJ2-7; 7 positions agree with TRBD2. CDR1 and CDR2 (germline): SGDLS, YYNGEE. J gave up 6 bases and V 3 bases, and 6 bases lay outside the gene matches. This CDR3 contains 13 residues. This CDR3 reads CASSARWGGEQYF. DNA for the CDR3: TGTGCCAGCAGCGCCCGGTGGGGGGGCGAGCAGTACTTC.

The chain carries TRBV21-1 and TRBJ2-5; the tabulated D call, TRBD1, remains unverified against the DNA. TRBV21-1 is designated a pseudogene. The CDR3 extends over 15 amino acids. The CDR3, as DNA: TGTGCCAGCAGCCGTGCCGGGACAGGACAAGAGACCCAGTACTTC. It translates to CASSRAGTGQETQYF.

In its sample, this clone was seen once. The gene calls are TRBV7-9 and TRBJ1-3; D uncertain. The CDR3 spans 18 residues. Trimming took 0 bases from V and 4 from J, leaving 19 bases between them. Germline assignment: CDR1 SEHNR and CDR2 FQNEAQ (reference sequence). CDR3 sequence: CASSLAHELTSSGNTIYF. For the CDR3, the DNA is TGTGCCAGCAGCTTAGCACACGAGCTGACCTCTTCAGGAAACACCATATATTTT. Looking up the rest from reference TRBV7-9 and TRBJ1-3 gives the full variable domain: DTGVSQNPRHKITKRGQNVTFRCDPISEHNRLYWYRQTLGQGPEFLTYFQNEAQLEKSRLLSDRFSAERPKGSFSTLEIQRTEQGDSAMYLCASSLAHELTSSGNTIYFGEGSWLTVV.

This sequence joins TRBV9 and TRBJ2-1; no firm D call. Trimming took off 3 bases at V and 10 bases at J, with 11 bases between the two ends. The CDR3 contains 12 residues. Germline CDR1 and CDR2: SGDLS and YYNGEE. The DNA for the CDR3 is TGTGCCAGCAGCGGCAGTGCGGTGGAGCAGTTCTTC. Its protein is CASSGSAVEQFF.

V gene TRBV21-1 combines with J gene TRBJ1-4. TRBV21-1 corresponds to a pseudogene. The CDR3 spans 14 residues. CDR3 residues: CASSKWGTNEKLFF. The CDR3 region has the DNA TGTGCCAGCAGCAAATGGGGGACTAATGAAAAACTGTTTTTT.

This clone was seen a few times. The rearrangement uses TRBV30 and TRBJ2-4; 8 bases match TRBD2. CDR1 and CDR2 (germline): GTSNPN, SVGIG (reference sequence). V was pared by 4 bases and J by 13 bases, with 12 bases of the junction left unmatched. The CDR3 is made up of 13 amino acids. Here the CDR3 DNA reads TGTGCCTGGACCGCGGGGGGTACGGGCCTCCAGTACTTC. This translates into CAWTAGGTGLQYF.

The chain joins TRBV6-5 to TRBJ2-2; tentatively, D is TRBD2 (6 bases). Germline V gene data show CDR1 as MNHEY and CDR2 as SVGAGI. The CDR3 extends over 16 amino acids. The V gene lost 0 bases and the J gene lost 3 bases, with 11 bases spanning the gap. For the CDR3, the DNA is TGTGCCAGCAGTTACTCAGACGGAGGGCACACCGGGGAGCTGTTTTTT. This sequence encodes CASSYSDGGHTGELFF.

The chain links TRBV5-4 to TRBJ2-2, with TRBD2 matching over 8 bases. The ends lost 0 bases at V and 4 bases at J; junction bases unmatched: 2. There are 15 residues in the CDR3. Germline lookup yields CDR1 SGHNT and CDR2 YYREEE (reference sequence). CDR3 residues: CASSLVSGATGELFF. Here the CDR3 DNA reads TGTGCCAGCAGCTTGGTTAGCGGGGCCACCGGGGAGCTGTTTTTT.

The V gene is TRBV9, the J gene TRBJ2-5; D ambiguous. This CDR3 comprises 14 residues. The V gene's germline CDR1 is SGDLS and CDR2 YYNGEE. V lost 0 bases and J 2 bases, leaving 8 bases between the germline ends. CDR3 sequence: CASSVVPSQETQYF. CDR3 bases: TGTGCCAGCAGCGTAGTCCCTAGTCAAGAGACCCAGTACTTC.